The 4 T cell receptor beta chains presented below share a single source sample, sequenced in a study of T cell responses to AZD1222 COVID-19 vaccine. Here immunoSEQ multiplex PCR was the method, and the copy in TCRdb shows in-frame clones only, minus some. The profile shows 250,000 to 300,000 clones, 94% of them singletons. The sequenced sample was peripheral blood, obtained 28 days after the second AZD1222 dose. The origin of the receptors is an adult who received the AZD1222 COVID-19 vaccine.

The chain combines TRBV5-1 with TRBJ2-3, with D tentatively TRBD1 or TRBD2 (5 bases each). This CDR3 is built from 15 residues. V dropped 4 bases and J dropped 6 bases, with 18 bases sitting between them. Germline loops: CDR1 SGHRS, CDR2 YFSETQ. The CDR3 loop is CASSPGTAVGDTQYF. The CDR3 DNA sequence: TGCGCCAGCAGCCCAGGGACCGCGGTTGGGGATACGCAGTATTTT.

The chain is built from TRBV2 and TRBJ1-2, with no clear D. CDR1 is SNHLY, CDR2 FYNNEI, per germline. V was cut by 6 bases and J by 3 bases, with 17 bases left in between. CDR3 length: 15 residues. CDR3 loop: CASSIARRQYYGYTF. The CDR3, as DNA: TGTGCCAGCAGCATAGCACGGAGGCAATACTATGGCTACACCTTC.

The chain recombines TRBV7-2 with TRBJ1-1; possibly TRBD1 for D (5 bases). This CDR3 spans 14 amino acids. CDR1 is SGHTA and CDR2 is FQGNSA in the germline V gene. V was cut by 3 bases and J by 4 bases, with 12 bases left in between. CDR3 sequence reads: CASSFSVRATEAFF. The CDR3 bases are TGTGCCAGCAGCTTTAGTGTCAGGGCCACTGAAGCTTTCTTT.

The V gene is TRBV3-1 (or the pseudogene TRBV3-2), the J gene TRBJ2-5; unclear D gene. The length of the CDR3 is 16 residues. The germline V and J ends were trimmed by 0 bases and 4 bases, with 15 bases remaining between them. CDR1 and CDR2 (germline): LGHDT, YNNKEL (reference sequence). Written as DNA, the CDR3 is TGTGCCAGCAGCCAAGATACTCTAGGGTTAGGAGAGACCCAGTACTTC. This translates into CASSQDTLGLGETQYF.